This T cell receptor (beta chain) is drawn from a study of Tregs in tolerant kidney transplant recipients. Some clones are missing from TCRdb's copy, which holds only in-frame ones; the method was immunoSEQ multiplex PCR. Here the sample spans about 3,700 clones, roughly 85% being singletons. The sequences come from Tregs from blood, collected before the transplant. This receptor was obtained from a human donor who received a combined kidney and bone marrow transplant.

CDR3 sequence (DNA): TGTGCCTGGAGTGTACTAGTCAGGGGTGGCTACACCTTC. Its translation: CAWSVLVRGGYTF. The chain has TRBV30 and TRBJ1-2; D is perhaps TRBD1 (6 bases). Germline-derived CDR1 and CDR2 are GTSNPN and SVGIG (reference sequence). V was trimmed by 0 bases and J by 7 bases, leaving 12 bases between them. CDR3 length: 13 residues.